These 7 T cell receptor beta chains were sequenced from one sample in a study. TCRdb reprocessed the RT-PCR reads via MiXCR and lists one record per CDR3 protein. The sample has approximately 720,000 distinct CDR3 sequences, approximately 15% seen once. Material: memory CD4+ T cells from blood. The origin of the receptors is a female donor in good health, serving as a healthy control.

This chain uses TRBV5-1 with TRBJ1-1, with TRBD1 identical over 7 bases. The ends lost 4 bases at V and 8 bases at J; junction bases unmatched: 8. This CDR3 is 13 amino acids long. Germline V gene sequence: CDR1 SGHRS, CDR2 YFSETQ. This chain's CDR3 is CASSLGQDQEAFF. The CDR3 coding sequence is TGCGCCAGCAGCCTCGGACAGGATCAAGAAGCTTTCTTT.

The table lists this clonotype with a count of one. The chain recombines TRBV3-1 with TRBJ1-4; unclear D gene. There are 14 residues in the CDR3. Trimming left V 0 bases short and J 4 bases short, with 6 bases between. Germline CDR1 is LGHDT and CDR2 is YNNKEL (reference sequence). CDR3 sequence reads: CASSQDSVNEKLFF. The CDR3, as DNA: TGTGCCAGCAGCCAAGATTCAGTTAATGAAAAACTGTTTTTT.

This clonotype was counted only a few times. The rearrangement joins TRBV6-1 to TRBJ2-5; D not certain. The CDR3 is 11 amino acids. CDR1 is MNHNS and CDR2 is SASEGT in the germline V gene. V was shortened by 2 bases and J by 5 bases, with 3 bases between the two germline ends. Written as DNA, the CDR3 is TGTGCCAGCAGTGAAATTGAGACCCAGTACTTC. Translated: CASSEIETQYF.

This clonotype has just a few counts. J is TRBJ2-5 and V is TRBV5-1; a weak D match, TRBD1 (6 bases). This CDR3 is 14 amino acids long. Germline V lookup: CDR1 SGHRS, CDR2 YFSETQ. Between the trimmed V and J ends, which lost 4 bases and 5 bases, there was a span of 15 bases. The CDR3 DNA reads as TGCGCCAGCAGCCCCGCTGGGGGCGGGGAGACCCAGTACTTC. It translates to CASSPAGGGETQYF.

The CDR3 loop reads CASRLSGGGNYGYTF. Here the CDR3 DNA reads TGCGCCAGCAGACTGAGCGGTGGGGGAAACTATGGCTACACCTTC. J is TRBJ1-2 and V is TRBV5-1, with D possibly TRBD1 on 5 matching bases. Looked up from germline, CDR1 is SGHRS and CDR2 is YFSETQ. CDR3 length: 15 residues. V was clipped by 5 bases and J by 2 bases, with 16 bases between them.

This rearrangement joins TRBV28 to TRBJ2-1; D call uncertain. V was clipped by 2 bases and J by 10 bases, with 12 bases between them. The CDR3 runs to 13 residues. Germline CDR1 reads MDHEN; CDR2 reads SYDVKM. The CDR3 reads CASSLSNYLEQFF. The CDR3 nucleotides read TGTGCCAGCAGTTTAAGTAACTATTTGGAGCAGTTCTTC.

The chain links TRBV3-1 to TRBJ2-3; D is uncertain. Germline lookup yields CDR1 LGHDT and CDR2 YNNKEL (reference sequence). V lost 0 bases and J lost 1, with 5 bases in between. The CDR3 is 14 amino acids. CDR3 sequence: CASSQDWGTDTQYF. The CDR3 DNA follows: TGTGCCAGCAGCCAAGATTGGGGCACAGATACGCAGTATTTT.